The TCR beta chain under discussion was sequenced for a study of T cells expressing NK-cell markers. About the study: The TCR beta repertoires originated in sorted CD3+CD56+NKG2C+, CD3+CD56+NKG2C- and CD3+CD56-NKG2C+ T cells. Study-wide results and limits: The study found dominant NKG2C+ clonotypes at about 1.0-7.5% of CD8+ T cells in about six donors.

TCRdb reprocessed the 5' RACE reads, keeping one entry per CDR3 protein, no DNA. In all, the sample yields approximately 460,000 distinct CDR3 sequences. With regard to this clonotype: Its target is not known.

The TCR comes from a woman between 18 and 69 years old in good health. The sample consisted of blood T cells: a sorted CD56 or NKG2C T cell subset, CD4+ or CD8+ T cells, or bulk PBMC T cells (not recorded which).

The CDR3 loop reads CASSLRADGYNEQFF. This chain joins TRBV7-3 and TRBJ2-1; with no DNA, the TCRdb D assignment of TRBD2 cannot be verified. Germline CDR1 is SGHTA and CDR2 is FQGTGA. CDR3 length equals 15 residues.